The 9 T cell receptor beta chains in this list originate from one sample, sequenced in a study of T cell repertoires in cytomegalovirus infection (dated by TCRdb to between 2018 and 2021). These receptors have no identified antigens. In light of the paper, this sample's treatment or condition label describes: in vitro stimulation with specific CMV peptide epitopes to enrich CMV-specific T cells. Sequencing instrument: Illumina HiSeq 1500. TCRdb reprocessing: public reads trimmed at Q25 with fastp, clones called with MiXCR, in-frame beta chains kept. Every distinct CDR3 protein forms one entry, paired with its most common genes and DNA. Across this sample there are hundreds of thousands of distinct CDR3 sequences, with about 33% seen only once. Roughly a sixth of the sample rests with the top ten. The source was cultured PBMCs, collected from culture after CMV antigen stimulation. Every receptor here comes from a human donor in good health (CMV status not recorded). Some clones in this sample may be carry-over from other donors' samples.

In its sample, this clonotype was seen many times. In DNA form, the CDR3 reads TGTGCCAGCAGCTTAGGGGGACACCCGAGCAATCAGCCCCAGCATTTT. Residues: CASSLGGHPSNQPQHF. The chain has TRBV7-2 and TRBJ1-5, with D perhaps TRBD1 (6 bases). From germline, CDR1 is SGHTA and CDR2 FQGNSA. Trimming took off 1 base at V and 1 base at J, with 11 bases between the two ends. The CDR3 is 16 amino acids.

The chain joins TRBV12-3 or TRBV12-4 to TRBJ1-1; tentatively, D is TRBD1 (6 bases). The CDR3 is made up of 18 amino acids. The V end lost 7 bases, the J end lost 0 bases, and 24 bases lay between the germline ends. DNA of the CDR3: TGTGCCAGCACCCCCCCCAGAGGGGGTATTCGAATGAACACTGAAGCTTTCTTT. It is translated as CASTPPRGGIRMNTEAFF.

This clonotype has just a few counts. The rearrangement uses TRBV4-3 and TRBJ2-3; D gene uncertain. CDR1 is LGHNA and CDR2 is YSLEER in the germline V gene. V was shortened by 0 bases and J by 10 bases, with 14 bases between the two germline ends. This CDR3 is built from 14 residues. CDR3: CASSQDLNGRAQYF. CDR3 nucleotides: TGCGCCAGCAGCCAAGACTTGAACGGACGGGCGCAGTATTTT.

CDR3 amino acids: CASSAVAGEPISEQFF. The CDR3 DNA sequence: TGTGCCAGCAGTGCCGTAGCGGGAGAACCCATTAGTGAGCAGTTCTTC. This rearrangement joins TRBV6-2 or TRBV6-3 to TRBJ2-1, with 9 bases aligning to TRBD2. Looked up from germline, CDR1 is MNHEY and CDR2 is SVGEGT. Germline trimming cut 5 bases from V and 9 bases from J; bases unmatched to any gene: 14. The CDR3 consists of 16 residues.

V is TRBV12-3 or TRBV12-4 and J is TRBJ2-2; 11 nucleotides match TRBD2. V gave up 6 bases and J gave up 5 bases; unmatched junction bases: 5. The CDR3 extends over 15 amino acids. The CDR3 DNA reads as TGTGCCAGCAGCCTGACTAGCGGGAAAACCGGGGAGCTGTTTTTT. This codes for CASSLTSGKTGELFF.

The chain employs TRBV14 and TRBJ2-1; D is unresolved. CDR3 length: 13 amino acids. Deletions cut 3 bases from V and 3 bases from J, with 6 bases between. Germline V lookup: CDR1 SGHDN, CDR2 FVKESK. The CDR3 bases are TGTGCCAGCAGCCAGGGGTACTACAATGAGCAGTTCTTC. It encodes CASSQGYYNEQFF.

The chain is built from TRBV18 and TRBJ2-7; the D call may be TRBD1 or TRBD2 (5 bases each). Trimming took 5 bases from V and 4 from J, leaving 12 bases between them. This CDR3 spans 13 amino acids. Germline loops: CDR1 KGHSH, CDR2 LQKENI. The CDR3 DNA is TGTGCCAGCTCAAGCCGGGGCCCGTACGAGCAGTACTTC. Its translation: CASSSRGPYEQYF.

This clonotype was seen more than once but under ten times. The gene calls are TRBV7-6 and TRBJ1-5, with D hard to call. Germline V lookup: CDR1 SGHVS, CDR2 FNYEAQ. V lost 1 base, J lost 7 bases, and 8 bases lay in between. The CDR3 runs to 13 residues. CDR3 region: CASSLGGLQPQHF. The CDR3 DNA reads as TGTGCCAGCAGCTTAGGGGGTTTACAGCCCCAGCATTTT.

The chain is built from TRBV5-4 and TRBJ1-1; 8 nucleotides match TRBD1. V was clipped by 4 bases and J by 6 bases; unmatched bases: 8. This CDR3 comprises 14 residues. In germline, CDR1 is SGHNT, CDR2 YYREEE (reference sequence). The CDR3 DNA sequence: TGTGCCAGCAGCGTCCGACAGGGGATGCCTGAAGCTTTCTTT. Translating it yields CASSVRQGMPEAFF.